The 18 T cell receptor beta chains in this list originate from one sample, sequenced in a study of spatial heterogeneity in lung cancer. TCRdb re-called the 5' RACE reads with MiXCR, one entry per CDR3 protein. The table has a few thousand distinct CDR3 sequences, approximately 27% seen once. Documented time point: blood at routine non-recurrence follow-up after resection. This specimen was PBMCs, taken at follow-up. The receptor set was obtained from a male donor with early-stage non-small cell lung cancer.

This clonotype appeared a few times. The rearrangement uses TRBV28 and TRBJ2-3; D not certain. V lost 0 bases and J lost 3, with 10 bases in between. Germline V CDR1 and CDR2: MDHEN, SYDVKM. The CDR3 is 15 residues long. The CDR3 sequence is CASSLWLLRTDTQYF. The CDR3 DNA follows: TGTGCCAGCAGTTTATGGCTCCTTAGGACAGATACGCAGTATTTT. Based on the CDR3 plus reference TRBV28 and TRBJ2-3, the full variable domain is DVKVTQSSRYLVKRTGEKVFLECVQDMDHENMFWYRQDPGLGLRLIYFSYDVKMKEKGDIPEGYSVSREKKERFSLILESASTNQTSMYLCASSLWLLRTDTQYFGPGTRLTVL.

V usage is TRBV6-5 and J usage is TRBJ2-3; D is ambiguous. Germline-derived CDR1 and CDR2 are MNHEY and SVGAGI. V was shortened by 2 bases and J by 0 bases, with 3 bases between the two germline ends. The CDR3 is 13 residues long. The CDR3 DNA sequence: TGTGCCAGCAGTTACCCAAGCACAGATACGCAGTATTTT. Translated: CASSYPSTDTQYF.

The V and J genes are TRBV9 and TRBJ2-3, with 11 nucleotides matching TRBD2. Germline V gives CDR1 SGDLS, CDR2 YYNGEE. The CDR3 contains 15 residues. Germline trimming cut 4 bases from V and 6 bases from J; bases unmatched to any gene: 7. The CDR3 nucleotides are TGTGCCAGCAGCTATAGCGGGGGGGCCAGCGATACGCAGTATTTT. Encoded protein: CASSYSGGASDTQYF.

This chain connects TRBV11-2 to TRBJ2-3; 8 bases are shared with TRBD2. Germline values: CDR1 SGHAT, CDR2 FQNNGV. V trimming: 1 base; J trimming: 1 base; junction bases outside the gene matches: 7. The CDR3 spans 17 residues. DNA of the CDR3: TGTGCCAGCAGCTTAGTCGCGGGGGGCGAGGGCACAGATACGCAGTATTTT. Residues: CASSLVAGGEGTDTQYF. Full variable domain (remainder filled in from reference TRBV11-2 and TRBJ2-3): EAGVAQSPRYKIIEKRQSVAFWCNPISGHATLYWYQQILGQGPKLLIQFQNNGVVDDSQLPKDRFSAERLKGVDSTLKIQPAKLEDSAVYLCASSLVAGGEGTDTQYFGPGTRLTVL.

The table lists this clonotype with a few counts. The CDR3 protein is CASSPGTRQNTEAFF. In DNA form, the CDR3 reads TGTGCCAGCAGCCCCGGGACACGACAGAACACTGAAGCTTTCTTT. The chain recombines TRBV7-9 with TRBJ1-1, with a tentative D call TRBD1 (6 bases). Germline V gives CDR1 SEHNR, CDR2 FQNEAQ (reference sequence). The CDR3 has 15 amino acids. V was cut by 5 bases and J by 1 base, with 14 bases left in between.

The chain is built from TRBV20-1 and TRBJ2-7; no clear D. V lost 3 bases to trimming and J lost 2 bases, with 20 bases between them. CDR1 is DFQATT and CDR2 is SNEGSKA in the germline V gene (reference sequence). The length of the CDR3 is 16 residues. The CDR3, as DNA: TGCAGTGCTAGTTATCCCATTGGCCTCCCTCCCTACGAGCAGTACTTC. Its translation: CSASYPIGLPPYEQYF.

V usage is TRBV12-3 or TRBV12-4 and J usage is TRBJ2-7, with D perhaps matching TRBD1 or TRBD2 (5 bases each). Trimming removed 6 bases from V and 2 bases from J, with 14 bases in between. This CDR3 has 14 amino acids. CDR3: CASRQAGTAYEQYF. In DNA, the CDR3 is TGTGCCAGCAGGCAAGCCGGGACGGCCTACGAGCAGTACTTC.

The chain links TRBV6-5 to TRBJ1-2; perhaps TRBD1 as D (6 bases). The V gene lost 4 bases and the J gene lost 6 bases, with 18 bases spanning the gap. CDR3 length: 15 amino acids. Germline CDR1 reads MNHEY; CDR2 reads SVGAGI. CDR3 sequence reads: CASSSRSRGGDGYTF. CDR3 DNA sequence: TGTGCCAGCAGTTCCCGATCCAGGGGCGGCGATGGCTACACCTTC.

The chain has TRBV28 and TRBJ2-6; D ambiguous. This CDR3 has 15 residues. V gave up 6 bases and J gave up 1 base, with 10 bases separating them. From germline, CDR1 is MDHEN and CDR2 SYDVKM. The CDR3 spells CASSLWMSGANVLTF. CDR3 bases: TGTGCCAGCAGCCTGTGGATGTCTGGGGCCAACGTCCTGACTTTC. The variable domain in full, with the rest retrieved from reference TRBV28 and TRBJ2-6, is DVKVTQSSRYLVKRTGEKVFLECVQDMDHENMFWYRQDPGLGLRLIYFSYDVKMKEKGDIPEGYSVSREKKERFSLILESASTNQTSMYLCASSLWMSGANVLTFGAGSRLTVL.

This clonotype is medium-sized (0.01 to 0.1%). This sequence joins TRBV12-3 or TRBV12-4 and TRBJ1-1, with TRBD1 as a possible D gene (5 bases). V was clipped by 7 bases and J by 7 bases, with 19 bases between them. This CDR3 comprises 14 residues. CDR3 in DNA: TGTGCCAGCACTCAAGCGGGGACCGGGATTGAAGCTTTCTTT. Translated: CASTQAGTGIEAFF.

This clonotype was detected a few times. V and J are TRBV7-9 and TRBJ1-1; D is unclear. Germline CDR1 and CDR2: SEHNR and FQNEAQ (reference sequence). Trimming shortened V by 5 bases and J by 3 bases, and 10 bases separated the two germline ends. The CDR3 is 13 residues long. The CDR3 bases are TGTGCCAGCAGCCCTTTCCTGGACACTGAAGCTTTCTTT. Its protein is CASSPFLDTEAFF.

This clonotype was counted a single time. Because the CDR3 is missing its conserved closing phenylalanine or tryptophan, this is likely a read error. This chain joins TRBV30 and TRBJ2-7; 7 bases match TRBD1. Germline CDR1 is GTSNPN and CDR2 is SVGIG (reference sequence). This CDR3 is built from 15 residues. V lost 7 bases, J lost 4 bases, and 16 bases stayed unmatched. The CDR3 is CAFEGEMTGIYEQYS. Written as DNA, the CDR3 is TGTGCCTTTGAGGGGGAGATGACAGGGATATACGAGCAGTACTCC.

This clonotype is deemed medium-sized (0.01 to 0.1%). The chain couples TRBV6-4 to TRBJ1-2, with unresolved D. The ends were cut back, 5 bases at V and 3 bases at J, with 13 bases in the middle. The germline V gene encodes CDR1 MRHNA and CDR2 SNTAGT. This CDR3 contains 14 residues. CDR3 protein: CASSKDAGDYGYTF. The CDR3 DNA reads TGTGCCAGCAGTAAGGACGCTGGGGACTATGGCTACACCTTC.

The V and J genes are TRBV10-3 and TRBJ2-7; maybe TRBD2 (6 bases). V gave up 4 bases and J gave up 5 bases, with 9 bases separating them. The V gene's germline CDR1 is ENHRY and CDR2 SYGVKD. The CDR3 length is 12 residues. This chain's CDR3 is CAISVEGHEQYF. CDR3 in DNA: TGTGCCATCAGTGTGGAGGGCCACGAGCAGTACTTC.

This clonotype was observed a few times. The J gene is TRBJ2-3, the V gene TRBV5-1; TRBD1 agrees at 7 bases. Trimming took 2 bases from V and 3 from J; bases not matched to a gene: 9. Per the germline V gene, CDR1 is SGHRS and CDR2 is YFSETQ. The CDR3 is made up of 16 amino acids. This CDR3 is CASSFQTGIGTDTQYF. In DNA, the CDR3 is TGCGCCAGCAGCTTCCAGACAGGGATTGGGACAGATACGCAGTATTTT.

The chain has TRBV20-1 and TRBJ1-2; D possibly corresponds to TRBD1 (6 bases). Trimming shortened V by 3 bases and J by 7 bases, and 15 bases separated the two germline ends. Germline V gene sequence: CDR1 DFQATT, CDR2 SNEGSKA (reference sequence). The CDR3 extends over 13 amino acids. This CDR3 reads CSASTQGNFGYTF. In DNA form, the CDR3 reads TGCAGTGCTAGTACCCAGGGGAATTTTGGCTACACCTTC.

By frequency in the sample, this clonotype is medium-sized (0.01 to 0.1%). V is TRBV28 and J is TRBJ2-5; D remains unclear. From germline, CDR1 is MDHEN and CDR2 SYDVKM. The CDR3 loop spans 14 amino acids. V gave up 2 bases and J gave up 7 bases, with 14 bases separating them. The CDR3 coding sequence is TGTGCCAGCAGTTTAGGCCCCGTGAGAGGGACCCAGTACTTC. Translation gives CASSLGPVRGTQYF.

The chain is built from TRBV7-9 and TRBJ2-7; perhaps D is TRBD1 or TRBD2 (5 bases each). Trimming removed 1 base at V and 0 bases at J, with 13 bases between. The CDR3 sequence is 16 residues long. Germline V lookup: CDR1 SEHNR, CDR2 FQNEAQ (reference sequence). In nucleotides, the CDR3 is TGTGCCAGCAGCTTAGTTAGGGGACGAAGCTCCTACGAGCAGTACTTC. This encodes CASSLVRGRSSYEQYF.